This TCR beta chain emerged from a study of shared clonotypes between healthy human individuals. General study points: The genetic and exposure-history diversity represented was limited by few donors.

Sequenced by immunoSEQ multiplex PCR; TCRdb stores in-frame clones only, minus some. The sample holds approximately 250,000 clones; 65% are singletons and the top ten take more than 9.5%. Concerning this clone: As yet, its antigen is unknown. Distinct nucleotide sequences in the sample also encode this CDR3.

Trimming cost V 8 bases and J 3 bases; bases outside gene matches: 4. CDR3 length equals 13 residues. Looked up from germline, CDR1 is ENHRY and CDR2 is SYGVKD. Sequenced material: memory CD4+ T cells sorted from blood. Subset reported: CD45RA-negative fraction. The receptor comes from a man aged 25-40 years in good health. The rearrangement uses TRBV10-3 and TRBJ1-1; 9 bases align to TRBD1. CDR3 in amino acids: CAIGDREYTEAFF. The CDR3 coding sequence is TGTGCCATCGGGGACAGGGAATACACTGAAGCTTTCTTT.